This T cell receptor beta chain was identified in a study of shared clonotypes between healthy human individuals. Study-level results: Four donors had about 5% of their naive CD4 clonotypes in common.

The germline V gene has CDR1 SGHDT and CDR2 YYEEEE. V lost 2 bases and J lost 9, with 12 bases in between. The CDR3 runs to 13 residues. In the case of this clone: Its antigen is unidentified.

The method was immunoSEQ multiplex PCR; TCRdb's version includes in-frame clones alone and lacks a portion of them. The table has fewer than 1.8 million clones, around 98.5% seen once. This clonotype originated in a man aged 30 to 45 in good health. Sequencing was performed on naive CD4+ T cells sorted from blood. The subset here: CD45RA+ positively selected. The chain links TRBV5-6 to TRBJ2-4; tentatively, D is TRBD2 (5 bases). CDR3 nucleotides: TGTGCCAGCAGCTTACGACTATATGCCATTCAGTACTTC. It translates to CASSLRLYAIQYF.